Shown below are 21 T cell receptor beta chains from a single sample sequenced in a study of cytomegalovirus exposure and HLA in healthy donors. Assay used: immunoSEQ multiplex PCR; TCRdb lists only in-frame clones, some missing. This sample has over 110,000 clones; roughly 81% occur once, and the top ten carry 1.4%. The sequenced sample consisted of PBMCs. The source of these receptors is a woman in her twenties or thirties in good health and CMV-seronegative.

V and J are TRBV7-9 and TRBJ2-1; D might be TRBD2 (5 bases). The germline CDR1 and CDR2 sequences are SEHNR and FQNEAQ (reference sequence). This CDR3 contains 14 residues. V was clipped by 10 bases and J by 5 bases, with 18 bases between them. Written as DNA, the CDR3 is TGTGCCACCCCGCCGGACGGGAAGGACAATGAGCAGTTCTTC. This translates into CATPPDGKDNEQFF.

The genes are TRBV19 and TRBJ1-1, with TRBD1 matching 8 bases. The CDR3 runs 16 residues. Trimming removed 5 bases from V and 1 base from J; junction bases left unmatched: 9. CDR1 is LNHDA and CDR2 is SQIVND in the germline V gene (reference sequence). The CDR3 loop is CASSFRQGKSNTEAFF. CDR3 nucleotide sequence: TGTGCCAGTAGTTTCCGACAGGGGAAATCGAACACTGAAGCTTTCTTT.

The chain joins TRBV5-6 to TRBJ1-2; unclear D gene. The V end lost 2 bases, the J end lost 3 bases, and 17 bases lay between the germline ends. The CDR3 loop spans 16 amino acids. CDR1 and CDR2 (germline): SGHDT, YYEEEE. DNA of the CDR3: TGTGCCAGCAGCTTTGGAGGCCGGACGAGGGACTATGGCTACACCTTC. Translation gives CASSFGGRTRDYGYTF.

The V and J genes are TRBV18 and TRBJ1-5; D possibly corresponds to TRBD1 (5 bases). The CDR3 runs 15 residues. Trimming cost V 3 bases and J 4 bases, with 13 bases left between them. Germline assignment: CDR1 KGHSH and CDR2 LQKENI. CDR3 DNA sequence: TGTGCCAGCTCACCTATCGGCGGGACGAATCAGCCCCAGCATTTT. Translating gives CASSPIGGTNQPQHF.

The CDR3 bases are TGTGCCAGCAGCTCTGGACTAGCGGACTCCTACAATGAGCAGTTCTTC. Translation gives CASSSGLADSYNEQFF. The chain links TRBV5-4 to TRBJ2-1, with 10 bases lining up with TRBD2. Germline CDR1 is SGHNT and CDR2 is YYREEE (reference sequence). The CDR3 consists of 16 residues. V dropped 3 bases and J dropped 0; count of bases not matched to a gene: 3.

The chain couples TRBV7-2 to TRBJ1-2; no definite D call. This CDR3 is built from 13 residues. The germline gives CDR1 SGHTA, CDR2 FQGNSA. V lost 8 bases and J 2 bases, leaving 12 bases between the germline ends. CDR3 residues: CASVRTGNYGYTF. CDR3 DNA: TGTGCCAGCGTACGGACGGGGAACTATGGCTACACCTTC.

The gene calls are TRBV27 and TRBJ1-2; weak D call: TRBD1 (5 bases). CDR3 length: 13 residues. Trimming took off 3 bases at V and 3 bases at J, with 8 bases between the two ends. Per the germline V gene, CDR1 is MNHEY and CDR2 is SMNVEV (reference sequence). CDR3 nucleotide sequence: TGTGCCAGCAGTTTTACGGGGGACTATGGCTACACCTTC. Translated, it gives CASSFTGDYGYTF.

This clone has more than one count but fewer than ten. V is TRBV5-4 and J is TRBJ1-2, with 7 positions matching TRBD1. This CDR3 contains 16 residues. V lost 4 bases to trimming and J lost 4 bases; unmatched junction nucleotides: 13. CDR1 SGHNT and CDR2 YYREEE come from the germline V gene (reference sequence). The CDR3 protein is CASSLGTAVTGYGYTF. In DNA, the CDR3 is TGTGCCAGCAGCCTAGGGACAGCTGTTACAGGCTATGGCTACACCTTC.

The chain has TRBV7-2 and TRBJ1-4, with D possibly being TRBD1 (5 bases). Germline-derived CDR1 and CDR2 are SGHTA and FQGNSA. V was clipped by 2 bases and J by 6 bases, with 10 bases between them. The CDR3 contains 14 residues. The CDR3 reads CASSLLGGDEKLFF. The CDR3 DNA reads TGTGCCAGCAGCTTATTGGGGGGGGATGAAAAACTGTTTTTT.

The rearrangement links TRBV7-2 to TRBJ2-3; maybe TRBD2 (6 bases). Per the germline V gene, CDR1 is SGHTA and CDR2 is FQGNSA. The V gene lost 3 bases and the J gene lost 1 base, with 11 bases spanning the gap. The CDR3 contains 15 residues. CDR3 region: CASSFGGTRTDTQYF. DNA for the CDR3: TGTGCCAGCAGCTTTGGGGGGACCCGCACAGATACGCAGTATTTT.

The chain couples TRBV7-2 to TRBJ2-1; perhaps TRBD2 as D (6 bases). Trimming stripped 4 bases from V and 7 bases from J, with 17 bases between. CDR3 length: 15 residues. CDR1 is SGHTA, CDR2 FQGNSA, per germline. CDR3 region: CASSSPGLLRNEQFF. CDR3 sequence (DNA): TGTGCCAGCAGCTCCCCGGGACTCCTAAGGAATGAGCAGTTCTTC.

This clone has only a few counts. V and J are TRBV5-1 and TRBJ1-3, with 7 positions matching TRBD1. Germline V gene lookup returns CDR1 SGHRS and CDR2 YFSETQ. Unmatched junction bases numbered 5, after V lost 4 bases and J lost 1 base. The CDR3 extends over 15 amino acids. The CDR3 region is CASSLDRASGNTIYF. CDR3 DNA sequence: TGCGCCAGCAGCCTCGACAGGGCTTCTGGAAACACCATATATTTT.

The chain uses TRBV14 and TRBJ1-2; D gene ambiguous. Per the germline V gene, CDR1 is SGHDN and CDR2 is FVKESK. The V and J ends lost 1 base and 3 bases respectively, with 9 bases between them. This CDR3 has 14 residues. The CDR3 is CASSQGSRDYGYTF. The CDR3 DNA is TGTGCCAGCAGCCAAGGATCACGGGACTATGGCTACACCTTC.

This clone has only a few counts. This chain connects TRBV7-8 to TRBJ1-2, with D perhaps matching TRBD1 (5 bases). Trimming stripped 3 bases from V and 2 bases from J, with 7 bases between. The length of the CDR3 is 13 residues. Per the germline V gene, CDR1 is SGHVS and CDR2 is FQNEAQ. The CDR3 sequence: CASSFWGNYGYTF. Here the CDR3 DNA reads TGTGCCAGCAGCTTCTGGGGCAACTATGGCTACACCTTC.

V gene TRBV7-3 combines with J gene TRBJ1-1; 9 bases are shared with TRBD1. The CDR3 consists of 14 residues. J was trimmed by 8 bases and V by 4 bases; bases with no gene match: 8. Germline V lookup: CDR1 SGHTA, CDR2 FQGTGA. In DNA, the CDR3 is TGTGCCAGCAGCTCCGGGACAGGGATTGAAGAAGCTTTCTTT. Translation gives CASSSGTGIEEAFF.

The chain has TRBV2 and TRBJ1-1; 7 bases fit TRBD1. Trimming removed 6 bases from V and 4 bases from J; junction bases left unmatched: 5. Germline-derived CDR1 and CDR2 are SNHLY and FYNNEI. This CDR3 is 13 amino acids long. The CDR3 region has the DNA TGTGCCAGCAGACCCAGACAGGGCACTGAAGCTTTCTTT. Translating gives CASRPRQGTEAFF.

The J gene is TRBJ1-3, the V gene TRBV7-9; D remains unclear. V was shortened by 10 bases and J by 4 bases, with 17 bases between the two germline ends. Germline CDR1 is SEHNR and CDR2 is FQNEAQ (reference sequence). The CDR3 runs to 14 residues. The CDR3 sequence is CAIPILGSGNTIYF. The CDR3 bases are TGTGCCATCCCGATTTTGGGGAGCGGAAACACCATATATTTT.

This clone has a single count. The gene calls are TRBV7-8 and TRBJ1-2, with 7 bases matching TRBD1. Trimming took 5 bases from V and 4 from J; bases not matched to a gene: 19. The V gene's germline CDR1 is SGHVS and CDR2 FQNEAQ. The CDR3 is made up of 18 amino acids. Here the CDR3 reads CASSPKGRQGFKGYGYTF. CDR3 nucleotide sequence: TGTGCCAGCAGCCCTAAAGGAAGACAGGGATTTAAGGGCTATGGCTACACCTTC.

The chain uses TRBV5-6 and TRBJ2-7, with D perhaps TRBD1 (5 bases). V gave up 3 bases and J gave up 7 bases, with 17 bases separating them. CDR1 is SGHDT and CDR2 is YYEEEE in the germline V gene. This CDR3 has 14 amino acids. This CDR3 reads CASSSASWGREQYF. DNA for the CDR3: TGTGCCAGCAGCTCGGCTTCTTGGGGCCGAGAGCAGTACTTC.

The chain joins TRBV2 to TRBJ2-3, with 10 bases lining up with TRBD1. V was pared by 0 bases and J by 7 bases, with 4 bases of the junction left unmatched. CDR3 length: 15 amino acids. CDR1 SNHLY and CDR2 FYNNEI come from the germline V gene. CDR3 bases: TGTGCCAGCAGTGAAGCCCGGACAGGGGGTTATACGCAGTATTTT. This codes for CASSEARTGGYTQYF.

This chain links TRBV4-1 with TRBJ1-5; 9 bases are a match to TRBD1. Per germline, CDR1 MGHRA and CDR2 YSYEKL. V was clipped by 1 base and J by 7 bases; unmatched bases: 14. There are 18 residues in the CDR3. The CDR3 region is CASSQGSGPGQGLQPQHF. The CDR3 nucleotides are TGCGCCAGCAGCCAAGGTTCAGGGCCGGGACAGGGTTTGCAGCCCCAGCATTTT.